One sample yielded the 10 T cell receptor beta chains listed below, sequenced in a study of T cell responses to AZD1222 COVID-19 vaccine. The method was immunoSEQ multiplex PCR; TCRdb's version includes in-frame clones alone and lacks a portion of them. The profile shows approximately 120,000 clones, 88% of them singletons. The sample consisted of peripheral blood, taken on day 0 of AZD1222 vaccination. These receptors originate from an adult in good health.

The chain combines TRBV15 with TRBJ2-6; the D gene is possibly TRBD1 (6 bases). The CDR3 covers 17 residues. V was cut by 4 bases and J by 0 bases, with 13 bases left in between. CDR1 is LNHNV, CDR2 YYDKDF, per germline (reference sequence). The CDR3 region has the DNA TGTGCCACCAGCACAGACAGGTTGGGCTCTGGGGCCAACGTCCTGACTTTC. This sequence encodes CATSTDRLGSGANVLTF.

The chain has TRBV7-9 and TRBJ1-2, with D uncertain. The CDR3 totals 16 residues. Trimming shortened V by 5 bases and J by 1 base, and 17 bases separated the two germline ends. Germline V gene sequence: CDR1 SEHNR, CDR2 FQNEAQ (reference sequence). This CDR3 reads CASSPFTDSHNYGYTF. CDR3 in DNA: TGTGCCAGCAGCCCATTCACCGACTCCCATAACTATGGCTACACCTTC. Complete variable domain (other parts from reference TRBV7-9 and TRBJ1-2): DTGVSQNPRHKITKRGQNVTFRCDPISEHNRLYWYRQTLGQGPEFLTYFQNEAQLEKSRLLSDRFSAERPKGSFSTLEIQRTEQGDSAMYLCASSPFTDSHNYGYTFGSGTRLTVV.

CDR3 sequence: CASSIPGINQPQHF. DNA of the CDR3: TGTGCCAGTAGTATCCCAGGGATCAATCAGCCCCAGCATTTT. V gene TRBV19 combines with J gene TRBJ1-5; TRBD1 might be the D (5 bases). This CDR3 is 14 amino acids long. The V and J ends lost 3 bases and 3 bases respectively, with 9 bases between them. CDR1 and CDR2 from the germline V gene are LNHDA and SQIVND (reference sequence). The full variable domain, in which reference TRBV19 and TRBJ1-5 provide the parts outside the CDR3, is DGGITQSPKYLFRKEGQNVTLSCEQNLNHDAMYWYRQDPGQGLRLIYYSQIVNDFQKGDIAEGYSVSREKKESFPLTVTSAQKNPTAFYLCASSIPGINQPQHFGDGTRLSIL.

The chain recombines TRBV5-1 with TRBJ1-4, with 8 bases matching TRBD1. The CDR3 has 15 residues. Germline trimming cut 4 bases from V and 7 bases from J; bases unmatched to any gene: 9. Germline V gives CDR1 SGHRS, CDR2 YFSETQ. The CDR3 is CASSSNPGGSEKLFF. As DNA, the CDR3 is TGCGCCAGCAGCAGCAACCCAGGGGGCAGTGAAAAACTGTTTTTT.

The chain carries TRBV5-1 and TRBJ1-2; 9 positions agree with TRBD1. In germline, CDR1 is SGHRS, CDR2 YFSETQ. V shed 4 bases, J shed 8 bases, and the junction held 6 bases outside the gene matches. This CDR3 is 13 amino acids long. The CDR3 nucleotides are TGCGCCAGCAGCGAACAGGGGGCGCAGGGCTACACCTTC. Encoded protein: CASSEQGAQGYTF.

Points on this clone: Additional DNA sequences in this sample encode the identical CDR3. The DNA for the CDR3 is TGCGCCAGCAGCTTGGAGGGAGGCTCCAATCAGCCCCAGCATTTT. This gives the protein CASSLEGGSNQPQHF. The chain has TRBV5-1 and TRBJ1-5; D gene ambiguous. CDR1 and CDR2 from the germline V gene are SGHRS and YFSETQ. Trimming cost V 0 bases and J 3 bases, with 10 bases left between them. This CDR3 is built from 15 residues.

This clone was recorded a few times. The chain joins TRBV15 to TRBJ2-5; D is undetermined. V dropped 0 bases and J dropped 1 base, with 6 bases sitting between them. Germline assignment: CDR1 LNHNV and CDR2 YYDKDF (reference sequence). CDR3 size: 14 residues. CDR3 protein: CATSRDKFQETQYF. The CDR3 nucleotides are TGTGCCACCAGCAGAGACAAGTTCCAAGAGACCCAGTACTTC.

CDR3 in amino acids: CASSIGQRSGNTIYF. Here the CDR3 DNA reads TGTGCCAGTAGTATAGGACAGCGCTCTGGAAACACCATATATTTT. J is TRBJ1-3 and V is TRBV19, with D possibly being TRBD1 (5 bases). Germline V CDR1 and CDR2: LNHDA, SQIVND (reference sequence). Trimming cost V 1 base and J 0 bases, with 7 bases left between them. The CDR3 totals 15 residues.

V gene TRBV18 combines with J gene TRBJ1-1, with D hard to call. Trimming took off 6 bases at V and 0 bases at J, with 8 bases between the two ends. Germline assignment: CDR1 KGHSH and CDR2 LQKENI. The CDR3 spans 13 residues. CDR3 region: CASSGEMNTEAFF. The CDR3 DNA reads TGTGCCAGCTCCGGGGAAATGAACACTGAAGCTTTCTTT.

J is TRBJ2-3 and V is TRBV28; TRBD2 matches at 10 bases. CDR1 and CDR2 from the germline V gene are MDHEN and SYDVKM. The CDR3 is 16 amino acids. V was pared by 3 bases and J by 6 bases, with 9 bases of the junction left unmatched. CDR3 region: CASSFPLAGGFDTQYF. CDR3 DNA sequence: TGTGCCAGCAGTTTTCCGTTAGCGGGGGGTTTTGATACGCAGTATTTT.